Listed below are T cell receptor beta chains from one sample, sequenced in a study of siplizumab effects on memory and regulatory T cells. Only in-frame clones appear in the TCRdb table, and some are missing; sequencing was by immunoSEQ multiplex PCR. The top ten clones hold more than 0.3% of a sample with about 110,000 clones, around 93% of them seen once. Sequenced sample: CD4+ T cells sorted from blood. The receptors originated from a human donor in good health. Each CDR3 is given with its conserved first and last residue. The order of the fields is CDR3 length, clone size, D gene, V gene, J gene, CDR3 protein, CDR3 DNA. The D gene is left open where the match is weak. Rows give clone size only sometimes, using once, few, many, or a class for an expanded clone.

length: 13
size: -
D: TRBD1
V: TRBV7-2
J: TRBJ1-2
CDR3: CASSPRTGPGYTF
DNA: TGTGCCAGCAGCCCGCGGACAGGGCCGGGCTACACCTTC

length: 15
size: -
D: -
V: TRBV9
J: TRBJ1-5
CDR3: CASSVAGDSNQPQHF
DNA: TGTGCCAGCAGCGTAGCTGGCGATAGCAATCAGCCCCAGCATTTT

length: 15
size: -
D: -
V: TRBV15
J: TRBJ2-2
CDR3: CATSRVRSVTGELFF
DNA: TGTGCCACCAGCAGAGTCCGAAGCGTTACCGGGGAGCTGTTTTTT

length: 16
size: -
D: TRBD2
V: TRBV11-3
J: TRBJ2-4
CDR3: CASSSSGSLGGNIQYF
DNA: TGTGCCAGCAGCTCTAGCGGGAGCCTCGGGGGAAACATTCAGTACTTC

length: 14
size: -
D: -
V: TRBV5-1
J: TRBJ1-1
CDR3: CASSSKGLNTEAFF
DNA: TGCGCCAGCAGCTCGAAGGGATTGAACACTGAAGCTTTCTTT

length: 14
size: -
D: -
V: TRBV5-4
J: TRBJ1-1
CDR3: CASSLEYLNTEAFF
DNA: TGTGCCAGCAGCTTGGAATACCTGAACACTGAAGCTTTCTTT

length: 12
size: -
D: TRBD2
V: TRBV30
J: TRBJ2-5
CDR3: CAWDAGGETQYF
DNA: TGTGCCTGGGACGCGGGAGGAGAGACCCAGTACTTC

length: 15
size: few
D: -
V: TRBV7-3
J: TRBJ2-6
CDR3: CASSLDGSGANVLTF
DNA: TGTGCCAGCAGCTTAGACGGGTCTGGGGCCAACGTCCTGACTTTC

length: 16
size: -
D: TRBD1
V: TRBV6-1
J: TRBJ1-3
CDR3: CASSGTGTGAGNTIYF
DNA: TGTGCCAGCAGTGGAACCGGGACAGGAGCTGGAAACACCATATATTTT

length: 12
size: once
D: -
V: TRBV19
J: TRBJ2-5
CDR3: CASGSPFETQYF
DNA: TGTGCCAGTGGCTCCCCCTTCGAGACCCAGTACTTC

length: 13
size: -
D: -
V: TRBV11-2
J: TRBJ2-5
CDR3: CASSGPGRETQYF
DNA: TGTGCCAGCAGCGGGCCGGGACGGGAGACCCAGTACTTC

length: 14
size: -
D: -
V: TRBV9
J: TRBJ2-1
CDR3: CASSVQGAGNEQFF
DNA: TGTGCCAGCAGCGTTCAAGGCGCAGGCAATGAGCAGTTCTTC

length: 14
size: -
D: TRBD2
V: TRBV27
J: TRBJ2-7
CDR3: CASSFAGVTYEQYF
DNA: TGTGCCAGCAGTTTCGCGGGAGTAACCTACGAGCAGTACTTC

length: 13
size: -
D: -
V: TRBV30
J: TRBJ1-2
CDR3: CAWSVGQYYGYTF
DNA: TGTGCCTGGAGTGTAGGACAGTATTATGGCTACACCTTC

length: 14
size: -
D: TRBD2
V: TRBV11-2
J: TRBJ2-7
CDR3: CASSVGLASYEQYF
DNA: TGTGCCAGCAGCGTTGGACTAGCGAGTTACGAGCAGTACTTC

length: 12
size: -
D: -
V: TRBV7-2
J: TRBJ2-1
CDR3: CASTLWAGEQFF
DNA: TGTGCCAGCACCCTTTGGGCCGGCGAGCAGTTCTTC

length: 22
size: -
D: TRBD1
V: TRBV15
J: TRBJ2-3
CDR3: CATSRDKQTRDRGHHSTDTQYF
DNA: TGTGCCACCAGCAGAGACAAACAAACTCGGGACAGGGGCCATCACAGCACAGATACGCAGTATTTT

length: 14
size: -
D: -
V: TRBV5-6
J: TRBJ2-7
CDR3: CASSPRRSSYEQYF
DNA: TGTGCCAGCAGCCCCAGGCGTAGCTCCTACGAGCAGTACTTC

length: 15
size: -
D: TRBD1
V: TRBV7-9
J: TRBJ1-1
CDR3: CASSLMARGHTEAFF
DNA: TGTGCCAGCAGCTTAATGGCCAGGGGGCATACTGAAGCTTTCTTT

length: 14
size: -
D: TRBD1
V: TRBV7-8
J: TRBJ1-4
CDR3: CASSKGQGGEKLFF
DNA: TGTGCCAGCAGCAAGGGACAGGGCGGTGAAAAACTGTTTTTT

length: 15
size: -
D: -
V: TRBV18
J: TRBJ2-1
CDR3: CASSPPQGSYNEQFF
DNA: TGTGCCAGCTCACCTCCGCAGGGCTCCTACAATGAGCAGTTCTTC

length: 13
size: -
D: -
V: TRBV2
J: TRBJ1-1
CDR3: CASRDEPNTEAFF
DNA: TGTGCCAGCAGGGACGAACCGAACACTGAAGCTTTCTTT

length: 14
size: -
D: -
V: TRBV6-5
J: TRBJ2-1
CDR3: CASSYRRGHNEQFF
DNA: TGTGCCAGCAGTTACCGGCGGGGACACAATGAGCAGTTCTTC

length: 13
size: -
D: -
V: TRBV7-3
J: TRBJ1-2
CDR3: CASSLTSGSGYTF
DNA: TGTGCCAGCAGCTTAACTTCGGGTAGTGGCTACACCTTC

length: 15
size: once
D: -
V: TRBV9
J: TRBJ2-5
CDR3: CASSPSGDFTGTQYF
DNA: TGTGCCAGCAGCCCGAGTGGGGACTTTACAGGCACCCAGTACTTC

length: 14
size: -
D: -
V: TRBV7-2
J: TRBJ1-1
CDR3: CASSLEGSSAEAFF
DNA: TGTGCCAGCAGCTTAGAGGGCTCGTCGGCTGAAGCTTTCTTT

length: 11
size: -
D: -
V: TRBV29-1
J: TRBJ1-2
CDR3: CSVERGHGYTF
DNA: TGCAGCGTTGAGAGGGGCCATGGCTACACCTTC

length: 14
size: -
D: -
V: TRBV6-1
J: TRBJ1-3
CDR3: CASKTGAGGNTIYF
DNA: TGTGCCAGCAAGACGGGGGCAGGTGGAAACACCATATATTTT

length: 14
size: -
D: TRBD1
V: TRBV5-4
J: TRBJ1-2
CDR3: CASSLDRGNYGYTF
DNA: TGTGCCAGCAGTTTGGACAGGGGGAACTATGGCTACACCTTC

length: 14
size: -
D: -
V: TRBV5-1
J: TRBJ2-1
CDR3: CASNRQPSYNEQFF
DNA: TGCGCCAGCAACCGACAGCCTTCCTACAATGAGCAGTTCTTC

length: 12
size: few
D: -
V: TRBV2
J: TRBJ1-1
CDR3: CARQSLNTEAFF
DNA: TGTGCCAGACAGAGCTTGAACACTGAAGCTTTCTTT

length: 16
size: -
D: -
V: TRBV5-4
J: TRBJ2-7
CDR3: CASSLPPPKGTYEQYF
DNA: TGTGCCAGCAGCCTTCCCCCGCCTAAAGGGACCTACGAGCAGTACTTC

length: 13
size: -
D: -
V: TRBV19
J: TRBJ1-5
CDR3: CASHRDLNQPQHF
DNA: TGTGCCAGCCACCGGGACCTCAATCAGCCCCAGCATTTT

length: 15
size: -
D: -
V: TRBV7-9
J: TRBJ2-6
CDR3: CASSLQGTGANVLTF
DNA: TGTGCCAGCAGCTTACAGGGAACTGGGGCCAACGTCCTGACTTTC

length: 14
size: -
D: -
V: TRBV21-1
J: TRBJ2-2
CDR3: CASTWARKAGELFF
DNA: TGTGCCAGCACCTGGGCTAGGAAGGCCGGGGAGCTGTTTTTT

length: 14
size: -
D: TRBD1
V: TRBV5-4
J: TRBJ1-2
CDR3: CASSTGQGSRGYTF
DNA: TGTGCCAGCAGCACGGGACAGGGTTCTCGTGGCTACACCTTC

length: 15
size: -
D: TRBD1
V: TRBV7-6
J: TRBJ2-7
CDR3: CASSQSGTGSYEQYF
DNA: TGTGCCAGCAGCCAGTCCGGGACAGGGAGCTACGAGCAGTACTTC

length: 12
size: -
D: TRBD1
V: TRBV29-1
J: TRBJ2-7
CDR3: CSVGAGGGEQYF
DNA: TGCAGCGTTGGGGCAGGGGGTGGGGAGCAGTACTTC

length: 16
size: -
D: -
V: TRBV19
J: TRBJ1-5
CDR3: CASITTGAISNQPQHF
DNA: TGTGCCAGTATCACAACCGGGGCAATAAGCAATCAGCCCCAGCATTTT

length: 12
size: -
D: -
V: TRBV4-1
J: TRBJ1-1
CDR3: CASSLVGTEAFF
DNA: TGCGCCAGCAGCCTAGTCGGCACTGAAGCTTTCTTT

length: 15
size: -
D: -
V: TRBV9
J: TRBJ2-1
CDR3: CASSVVGQWGDEQFF
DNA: TGTGCCAGCAGCGTAGTTGGACAGTGGGGGGATGAGCAGTTCTTC

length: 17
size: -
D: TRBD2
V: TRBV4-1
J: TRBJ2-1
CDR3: CASSQGSGKSSYNEQFF
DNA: TGCGCCAGCAGCCAGGGTAGCGGGAAGAGCTCCTACAATGAGCAGTTCTTC

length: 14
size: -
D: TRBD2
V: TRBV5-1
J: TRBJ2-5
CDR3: CASSFGLAEETQYF
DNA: TGCGCCAGCAGCTTCGGGCTAGCGGAAGAGACCCAGTACTTC

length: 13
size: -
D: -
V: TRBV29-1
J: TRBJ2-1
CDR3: CSVEDLGARRQFF
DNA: TGCAGCGTTGAAGATCTGGGGGCTCGCAGGCAGTTCTTC

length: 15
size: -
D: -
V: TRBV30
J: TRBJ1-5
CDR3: CAWSPWPKRNQPQHF
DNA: TGTGCCTGGAGTCCCTGGCCAAAACGCAATCAGCCCCAGCATTTT

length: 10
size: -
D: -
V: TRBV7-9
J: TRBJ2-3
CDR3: CASSLEVQYF
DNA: TGTGCCAGCAGCTTAGAAGTGCAGTATTTT

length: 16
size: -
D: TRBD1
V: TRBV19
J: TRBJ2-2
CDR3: CASSRTPGQGAGELFF
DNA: TGTGCCAGTAGTAGAACTCCGGGACAGGGGGCCGGGGAGCTGTTTTTT

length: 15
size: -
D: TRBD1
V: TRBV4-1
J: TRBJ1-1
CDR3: CASSQVGAGGTEAFF
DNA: TGCGCCAGCAGCCAAGTTGGGGCAGGGGGAACTGAAGCTTTCTTT

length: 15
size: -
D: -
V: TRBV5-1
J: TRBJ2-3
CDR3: CASSIGGRNTDTQYF
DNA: TGCGCCAGCAGCATTGGCGGACGCAACACAGATACGCAGTATTTT

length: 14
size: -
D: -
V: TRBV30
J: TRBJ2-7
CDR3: CAFQSGGGSYEQYF
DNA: TGTGCCTTCCAGTCGGGTGGGGGCTCCTACGAGCAGTACTTC

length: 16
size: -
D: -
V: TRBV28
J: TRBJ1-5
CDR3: CASSTGSGGGNQPQHF
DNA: TGTGCCAGCAGTACCGGCTCCGGAGGGGGCAATCAGCCCCAGCATTTT

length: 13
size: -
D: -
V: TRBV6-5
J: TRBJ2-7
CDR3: CASSTGSSYEQYF
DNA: TGTGCCAGCAGCACCGGGAGCTCCTACGAGCAGTACTTC

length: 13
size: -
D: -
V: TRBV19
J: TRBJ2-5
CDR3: CASSRGREETQYF
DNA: TGTGCCAGTAGTAGGGGGCGCGAGGAGACCCAGTACTTC

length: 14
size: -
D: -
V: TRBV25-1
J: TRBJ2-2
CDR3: CASSAAVNTGELFF
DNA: TGTGCCAGCAGTGCTGCAGTAAACACCGGGGAGCTGTTTTTT